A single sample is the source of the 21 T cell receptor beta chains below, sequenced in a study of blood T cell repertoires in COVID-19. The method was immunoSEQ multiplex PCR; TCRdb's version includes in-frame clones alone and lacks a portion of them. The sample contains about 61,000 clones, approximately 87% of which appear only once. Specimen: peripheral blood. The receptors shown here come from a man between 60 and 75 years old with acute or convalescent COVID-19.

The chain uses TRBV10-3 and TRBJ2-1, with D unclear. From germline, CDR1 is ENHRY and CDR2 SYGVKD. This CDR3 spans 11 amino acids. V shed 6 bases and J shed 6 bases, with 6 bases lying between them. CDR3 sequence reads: CAIRGSNEQFF. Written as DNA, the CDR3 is TGTGCCATCAGGGGCTCCAATGAGCAGTTCTTC.

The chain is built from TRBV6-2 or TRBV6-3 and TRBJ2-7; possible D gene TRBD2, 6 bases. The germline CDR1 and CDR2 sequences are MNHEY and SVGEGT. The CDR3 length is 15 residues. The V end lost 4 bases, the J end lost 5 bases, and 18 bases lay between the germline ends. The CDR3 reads CASSSDSRGRNEQYF. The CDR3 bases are TGTGCCAGCAGTTCCGATTCACGGGGGAGGAACGAGCAGTACTTC.

CDR3 coding DNA: TGTGCCAGCAGCTCCCAGTCTTCCTACGAGCAGTACTTC. Protein: CASSSQSSYEQYF. The V call is TRBV5-6, the J call TRBJ2-7, with D unclear. The germline V gene has CDR1 SGHDT and CDR2 YYEEEE. CDR3 size: 13 residues. V was cut by 3 bases and J by 1 base, with 8 bases left in between. Filled out from reference TRBV5-6 and TRBJ2-7, the complete variable domain reads DAGVTQSPTHLIKTRGQQVTLRCSPKSGHDTVSWYQQALGQGPQFIFQYYEEEERQRGNFPDRFSGHQFPNYSSELNVNALLLGDSALYLCASSSQSSYEQYFGPGTRLTVT.

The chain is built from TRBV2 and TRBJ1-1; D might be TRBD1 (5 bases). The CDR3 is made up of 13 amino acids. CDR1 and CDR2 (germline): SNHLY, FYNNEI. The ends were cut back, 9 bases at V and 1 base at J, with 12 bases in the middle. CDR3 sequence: CARTRAENTEAFF. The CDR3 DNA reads TGTGCCAGGACCAGGGCTGAGAACACTGAAGCTTTCTTT.

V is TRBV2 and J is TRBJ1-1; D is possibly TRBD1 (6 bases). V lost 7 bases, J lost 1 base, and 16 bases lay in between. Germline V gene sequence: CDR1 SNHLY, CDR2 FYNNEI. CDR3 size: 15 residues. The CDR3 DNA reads TGTGCCAGCAATAAAAGGGAGGGACAGAACACTGAAGCTTTCTTT. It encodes CASNKREGQNTEAFF.

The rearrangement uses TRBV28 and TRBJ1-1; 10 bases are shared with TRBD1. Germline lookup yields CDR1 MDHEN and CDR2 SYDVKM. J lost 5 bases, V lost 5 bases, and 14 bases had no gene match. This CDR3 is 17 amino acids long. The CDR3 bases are TGTGCCAGCAGTGAAATGACCTCCGGGACAGGGGTAACTGAAGCTTTCTTT. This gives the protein CASSEMTSGTGVTEAFF.

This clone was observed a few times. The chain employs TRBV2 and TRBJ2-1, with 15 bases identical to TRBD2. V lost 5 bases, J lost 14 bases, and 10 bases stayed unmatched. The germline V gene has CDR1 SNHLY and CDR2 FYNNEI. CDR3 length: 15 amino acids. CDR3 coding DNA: TGTGCCAGCAGTCCGGGACTAGCGGGGGGCCTCGTAGAGTTCTTC. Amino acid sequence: CASSPGLAGGLVEFF.

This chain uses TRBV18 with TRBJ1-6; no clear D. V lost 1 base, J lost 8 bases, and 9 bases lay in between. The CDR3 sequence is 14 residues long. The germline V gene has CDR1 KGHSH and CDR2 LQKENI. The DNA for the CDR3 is TGTGCCAGCTCACCACAGAGTCTTCATTCACCCCTCCACTTT. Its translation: CASSPQSLHSPLHF.

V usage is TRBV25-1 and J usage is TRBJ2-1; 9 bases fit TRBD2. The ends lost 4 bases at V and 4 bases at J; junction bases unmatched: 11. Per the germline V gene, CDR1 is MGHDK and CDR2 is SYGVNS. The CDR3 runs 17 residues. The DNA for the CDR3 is TGTGCCAGCAGTGCGATGGGGGGTAGCGGGGGATACAATGAGCAGTTCTTC. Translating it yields CASSAMGGSGGYNEQFF.

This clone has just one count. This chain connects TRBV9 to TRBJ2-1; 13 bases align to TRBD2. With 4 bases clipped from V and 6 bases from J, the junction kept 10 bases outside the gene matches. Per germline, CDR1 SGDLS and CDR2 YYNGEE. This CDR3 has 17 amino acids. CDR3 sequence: CASSPRLAGGRVNEQFF. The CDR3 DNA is TGTGCCAGCAGCCCCCGACTAGCGGGGGGCCGGGTCAATGAGCAGTTCTTC.

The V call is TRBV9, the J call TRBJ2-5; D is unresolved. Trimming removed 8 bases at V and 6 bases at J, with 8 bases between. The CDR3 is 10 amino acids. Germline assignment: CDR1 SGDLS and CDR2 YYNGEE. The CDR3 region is CASQEKTQYF. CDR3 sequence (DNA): TGTGCCAGTCAAGAGAAGACCCAGTACTTC.

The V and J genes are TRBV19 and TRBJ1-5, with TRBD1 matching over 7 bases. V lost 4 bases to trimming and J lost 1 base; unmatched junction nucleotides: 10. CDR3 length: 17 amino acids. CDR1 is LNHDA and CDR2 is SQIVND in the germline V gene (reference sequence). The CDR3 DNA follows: TGTGCCAGTAGTAAAGGGGACAGAATGGGGAGCAATCAGCCCCAGCATTTT. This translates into CASSKGDRMGSNQPQHF. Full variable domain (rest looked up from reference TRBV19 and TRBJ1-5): DGGITQSPKYLFRKEGQNVTLSCEQNLNHDAMYWYRQDPGQGLRLIYYSQIVNDFQKGDIAEGYSVSREKKESFPLTVTSAQKNPTAFYLCASSKGDRMGSNQPQHFGDGTRLSIL.

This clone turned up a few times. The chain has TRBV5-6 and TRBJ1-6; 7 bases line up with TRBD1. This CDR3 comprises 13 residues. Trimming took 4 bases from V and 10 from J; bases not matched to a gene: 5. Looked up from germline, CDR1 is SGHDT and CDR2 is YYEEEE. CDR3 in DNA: TGTGCCAGCAGCCCCAGGGGGATCTCACCCCTCCACTTT. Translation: CASSPRGISPLHF.

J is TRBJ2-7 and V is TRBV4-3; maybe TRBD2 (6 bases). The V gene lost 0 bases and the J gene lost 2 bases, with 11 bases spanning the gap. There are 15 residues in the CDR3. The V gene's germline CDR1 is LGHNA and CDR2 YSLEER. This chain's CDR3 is CASSQDSSEAYEQYF. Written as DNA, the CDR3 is TGCGCCAGCAGCCAAGATTCTAGCGAAGCCTACGAGCAGTACTTC.

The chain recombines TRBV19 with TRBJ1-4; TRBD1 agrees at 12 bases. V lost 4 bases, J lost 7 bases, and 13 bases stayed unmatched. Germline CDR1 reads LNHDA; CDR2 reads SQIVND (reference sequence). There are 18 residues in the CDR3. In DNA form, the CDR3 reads TGTGCCAGTAGTAGTACCGGGACAGGGGGCGCGACAGGTGAAAAACTGTTTTTT. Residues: CASSSTGTGGATGEKLFF.

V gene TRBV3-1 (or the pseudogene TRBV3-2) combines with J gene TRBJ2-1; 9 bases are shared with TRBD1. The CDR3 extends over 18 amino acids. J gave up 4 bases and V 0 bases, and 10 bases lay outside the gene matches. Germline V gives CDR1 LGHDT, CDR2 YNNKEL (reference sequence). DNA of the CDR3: TGTGCCAGCAGCCAAGATCTTAGGAGACAGGGGGTATACAATGAGCAGTTCTTC. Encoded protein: CASSQDLRRQGVYNEQFF.

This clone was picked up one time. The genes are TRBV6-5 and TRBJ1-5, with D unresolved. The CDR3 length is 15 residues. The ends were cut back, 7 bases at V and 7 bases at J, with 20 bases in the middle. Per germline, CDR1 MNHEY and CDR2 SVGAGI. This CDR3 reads CASTDRVSGQQPQHF. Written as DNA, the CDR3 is TGTGCCAGCACCGACCGAGTGTCAGGTCAGCAGCCCCAGCATTTT.

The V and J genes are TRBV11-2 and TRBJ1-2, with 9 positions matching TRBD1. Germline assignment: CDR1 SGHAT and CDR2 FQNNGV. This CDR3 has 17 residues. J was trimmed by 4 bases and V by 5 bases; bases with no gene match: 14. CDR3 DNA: TGTGCCAGCAGCAGTAGACGGGGGGGGACAGGGCTCTATGGCTACACCTTC. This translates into CASSSRRGGTGLYGYTF.

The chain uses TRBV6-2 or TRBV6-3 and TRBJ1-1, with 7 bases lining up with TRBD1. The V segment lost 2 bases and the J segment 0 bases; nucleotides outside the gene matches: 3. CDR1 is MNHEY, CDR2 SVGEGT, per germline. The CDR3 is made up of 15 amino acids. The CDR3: CASSYADRVNTEAFF. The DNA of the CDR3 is TGTGCCAGCAGTTACGCCGACAGGGTGAACACTGAAGCTTTCTTT.

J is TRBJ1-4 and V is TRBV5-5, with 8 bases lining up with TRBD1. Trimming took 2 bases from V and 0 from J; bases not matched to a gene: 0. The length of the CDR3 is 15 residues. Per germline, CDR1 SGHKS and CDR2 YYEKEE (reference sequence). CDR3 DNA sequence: TGTGCCAGCAGCTTACAGGGGGCAACTAATGAAAAACTGTTTTTT. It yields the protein CASSLQGATNEKLFF.

In DNA, the CDR3 is TGTGCCAGCAGTTCCTACCAGGGTGCAACTAATGAAAAACTGTTTTTT. It encodes CASSSYQGATNEKLFF. The chain joins TRBV7-9 to TRBJ1-4, with TRBD1 as a possible D gene (5 bases). With 6 bases removed from V and 0 bases from J, the gap between germline ends came to 14 bases. CDR1 and CDR2 from the germline V gene are SEHNR and FQNEAQ (reference sequence). The CDR3 is made up of 16 amino acids.